This T cell receptor (beta chain) was found in a study of CD4+ T cells in melanoma. Study outcomes and limitations: Reportedly, melanoma neoantigen-specific CD4+ T cells showed varied differentiation states. A reported correlation linked neoantigen-specific CD4+ T cells to CD8+, macrophage and B cell function.

Clones were sequenced by immunoSEQ multiplex PCR, and TCRdb holds only the in-frame ones, with some missing. The repertoire includes 20,000 to 25,000 clones, around 80% of them detected once, and roughly a tenth sits in the top ten. The sample holds a few counts of this clone. No antigen is known for it. The CDR3 runs 13 residues. CDR1 is SGHNT, CDR2 YYREEE, per germline (reference sequence). Trimming shortened V by 5 bases and J by 1 base, and 10 bases separated the two germline ends. This chain uses TRBV5-4 with TRBJ2-7; D remains unclear. The clonotype originates from a human donor with melanoma. DNA for the CDR3: TGTGCCAGCAGTCCAAGGTCATCCTACGAGCAGTACTTC. It yields the protein CASSPRSSYEQYF.